Listed below are T cell receptor beta chains from one sample, sequenced in a study of human T cells and chemical hapten exposure. MiXCR, run by TCRdb on the RACE reads, gives a single entry per CDR3 protein. The data show 70,000 to 90,000 distinct CDR3 sequences, with 10% to 11% seen just once and about 3.5% held by the top ten. Sequencing was performed on whole blood, taken in connection with sensitization to the hapten diphenylcyclopropenone (DPC). All receptors come from a woman in her forties or fifties with alopecia areata. Some clones in this sample may be carry-over from other donors' samples. CDR3s include the opening cysteine and the closing phenylalanine or tryptophan. Each record gives: D gene, clone size, V gene, J gene, CDR3 DNA, CDR3 protein. A D gene is named only where the DNA matches it firmly. Clone sizes are given selectively: once, few, many, or a class where the clone is expanded.

d_call: -; clone_size: few; v_call: TRBV11-3; j_call: TRBJ2-1; cdr3_nt: TGTGCCAGCACCGGGACCCGTGGTAATGAGCAGTTCTTC; cdr3_aa: CASTGTRGNEQFF
d_call: TRBD1; clone_size: many; v_call: TRBV29-1; j_call: TRBJ1-1; cdr3_nt: TGCAGCGTTTCTAGGACAGGGAGCACTGAAGCTTTCTTT; cdr3_aa: CSVSRTGSTEAFF
d_call: -; clone_size: many; v_call: TRBV6-5; j_call: TRBJ2-5; cdr3_nt: TGTGCCAGCAGCCAAACTACCCAAGAGACCCAGTACTTC; cdr3_aa: CASSQTTQETQYF
d_call: -; clone_size: many; v_call: TRBV15; j_call: TRBJ1-2; cdr3_nt: TGTGCCACCAGCAGGGCGACAGTTTATGGCTACACCTTC; cdr3_aa: CATSRATVYGYTF
d_call: -; clone_size: many; v_call: TRBV18; j_call: TRBJ1-1; cdr3_nt: TGTGCCAGCTCACCACTCTCAGGGTTAGAAGCTTTCTTT; cdr3_aa: CASSPLSGLEAFF
d_call: -; clone_size: -; v_call: TRBV7-3; j_call: TRBJ1-4; cdr3_nt: TGTGCCAGCAGCTTAGGGGTCGGAGACGGGACAACTAATGAAAAACTGTTTTTT; cdr3_aa: CASSLGVGDGTTNEKLFF
d_call: -; clone_size: many; v_call: TRBV24-1; j_call: TRBJ2-1; cdr3_nt: TGTGCCACCAGTGACTCACGGGACGGATCCTACAATGAGCAGTTCTTC; cdr3_aa: CATSDSRDGSYNEQFF
d_call: -; clone_size: many; v_call: TRBV7-2; j_call: TRBJ2-3; cdr3_nt: TGTGCCAGCAGCTTAGAGGCTCCCGGAGTAAGCACAGATACGCAGTATTTT; cdr3_aa: CASSLEAPGVSTDTQYF
d_call: -; clone_size: few; v_call: TRBV19; j_call: TRBJ2-7; cdr3_nt: TGTGCCAGTACCTCGTCCAGGGGAAGATACGAGCAGTACTTC; cdr3_aa: CASTSSRGRYEQYF
d_call: TRBD2; clone_size: many; v_call: TRBV6-1; j_call: TRBJ2-3; cdr3_nt: TGTGCCAGCAGCCCGTTAGCGGGCCGCACAGATACGCAGTATTTT; cdr3_aa: CASSPLAGRTDTQYF
d_call: -; clone_size: few; v_call: TRBV5-6; j_call: TRBJ1-6; cdr3_nt: TGTGCCAGCAGCTTGGGCAGGGTCGGTTCACCCCTCCACTTT; cdr3_aa: CASSLGRVGSPLHF
d_call: -; clone_size: many; v_call: TRBV29-1; j_call: TRBJ2-1; cdr3_nt: TGCAGCGCGGGGAGTTCCTACAATGAGCAGTTCTTC; cdr3_aa: CSAGSSYNEQFF
d_call: -; clone_size: many; v_call: TRBV7-6; j_call: TRBJ2-6; cdr3_nt: TGTGCCAGCAGCTACAGCAGGGGTTCTGGGGCCAACGTCCTGACTTTC; cdr3_aa: CASSYSRGSGANVLTF
d_call: TRBD2; clone_size: -; v_call: TRBV29-1; j_call: TRBJ2-3; cdr3_nt: TGCAGCGTTCCCCAGGGCGGGAGAGTTGACGTAAATACGCAGTATTTT; cdr3_aa: CSVPQGGRVDVNTQYF
d_call: -; clone_size: many; v_call: TRBV4-3; j_call: TRBJ2-4; cdr3_nt: TGCGCCAGCAGCAGAGGGAGCGGTGCATTATACTTC; cdr3_aa: CASSRGSGALYF
d_call: -; clone_size: few; v_call: TRBV5-4; j_call: TRBJ2-2; cdr3_nt: TGTGCCAGCAGCCAGACAGGATTCACCGGGGAGCTGTTTTTT; cdr3_aa: CASSQTGFTGELFF
d_call: -; clone_size: many; v_call: TRBV7-2; j_call: TRBJ1-5; cdr3_nt: TGTGCCAGCAGCTTAGAGAAGGGGACCCAGCCCCAGCATTTT; cdr3_aa: CASSLEKGTQPQHF
d_call: TRBD1; clone_size: many; v_call: TRBV14; j_call: TRBJ1-2; cdr3_nt: TGTGCCAGCAGCCAAGTCCCGGGACAGGGGATAAGTGGCTACACCTTC; cdr3_aa: CASSQVPGQGISGYTF
d_call: -; clone_size: -; v_call: TRBV6-5; j_call: TRBJ1-1; cdr3_nt: TGTGCCAGCACCCCGGGCTTCGCCGGGGGTGAAGCTTTCTTT; cdr3_aa: CASTPGFAGGEAFF
d_call: -; clone_size: -; v_call: TRBV7-3; j_call: TRBJ2-1; cdr3_nt: TGTGCCAGCAGCTTCCATGGGGGGAGCGTCTCCAATGAGCAGTTCTTC; cdr3_aa: CASSFHGGSVSNEQFF
d_call: TRBD1; clone_size: many; v_call: TRBV29-1; j_call: TRBJ1-2; cdr3_nt: TGCAGCGTTGAAGATCAAACAGGGGCGGACTATGGCTACACCTTC; cdr3_aa: CSVEDQTGADYGYTF
d_call: TRBD2; clone_size: many; v_call: TRBV6-6; j_call: TRBJ2-2; cdr3_nt: TGTGCCAGCAGTCCGTGGGGGGGATCCCCCACCGGGGAGCTGTTTTTT; cdr3_aa: CASSPWGGSPTGELFF
d_call: TRBD1; clone_size: many; v_call: TRBV7-6; j_call: TRBJ1-1; cdr3_nt: TGTGCCAGCACCCTAGAGGGGACAGGGGGGGAAGCTTTCTTT; cdr3_aa: CASTLEGTGGEAFF
d_call: TRBD1; clone_size: many; v_call: TRBV29-1; j_call: TRBJ2-7; cdr3_nt: TGCAGCGTTGGGGACAGGGGGCAACACGAGCAGTACTTC; cdr3_aa: CSVGDRGQHEQYF
d_call: -; clone_size: few; v_call: TRBV27; j_call: TRBJ2-7; cdr3_nt: TGTGCCAGCAGTTTATCGCGGGTAGGGGATAGGGGATCACGGGAGCAGTACTTC; cdr3_aa: CASSLSRVGDRGSREQYF
d_call: TRBD1; clone_size: many; v_call: TRBV10-3; j_call: TRBJ2-7; cdr3_nt: TGTGCCATCAGCCCCGGACAGGGCGGCTACGAGCAGTACTTC; cdr3_aa: CAISPGQGGYEQYF